This T cell receptor (beta chain) was observed in a study of blood T cells in healthy people across ages. Details on this clonotype: What it recognizes is unknown.

Study conclusions and caveats: Unsorted PBMCs prevented conclusive naive versus antigen-experienced comparison. Long-lived and aged donors differed, with more naive CD4+ cells and higher diversity in the long-lived.

Trimming stripped 0 bases from V and 3 bases from J, with 9 bases between. The CDR3 covers 15 residues. Germline V gene lookup returns CDR1 MNHNY and CDR2 SVGAGI (reference sequence). A second PCR of roughly 7 to 11 cycles used a sample-barcoded 5' primer and a J-beta primer mix. With 12 random nucleotides, a template-switch adaptor tagged each individual cDNA molecule. TCRdb reanalysed the 5' RACE reads using MiXCR and keeps one entry per CDR3 protein. This sample yields 1.8 million or so distinct CDR3 sequences, of which about two fifths are seen a single time; under 25% belongs to the top ten. This clonotype was obtained from a human donor in good health. The material sequenced was blood. This chain uses TRBV6-6 with TRBJ1-5; possibly TRBD1 for D (5 bases). CDR3 in amino acids: CASSYSRVTNQPQHF. Written as DNA, the CDR3 is TGTGCCAGCAGTTACTCCAGGGTTACCAATCAGCCCCAGCATTTT.